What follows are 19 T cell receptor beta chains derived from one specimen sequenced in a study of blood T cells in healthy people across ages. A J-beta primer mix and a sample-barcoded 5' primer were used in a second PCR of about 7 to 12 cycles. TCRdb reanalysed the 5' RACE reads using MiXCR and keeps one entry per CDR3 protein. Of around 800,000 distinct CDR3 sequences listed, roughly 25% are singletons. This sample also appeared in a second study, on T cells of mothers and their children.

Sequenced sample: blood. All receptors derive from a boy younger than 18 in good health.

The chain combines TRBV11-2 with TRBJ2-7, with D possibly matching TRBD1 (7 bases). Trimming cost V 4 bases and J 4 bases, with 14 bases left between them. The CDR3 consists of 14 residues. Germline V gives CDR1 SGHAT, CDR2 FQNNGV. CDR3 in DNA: TGTGCCAGCAGCTACCAGACAGGGAGGTACGAGCAGTACTTC. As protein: CASSYQTGRYEQYF.

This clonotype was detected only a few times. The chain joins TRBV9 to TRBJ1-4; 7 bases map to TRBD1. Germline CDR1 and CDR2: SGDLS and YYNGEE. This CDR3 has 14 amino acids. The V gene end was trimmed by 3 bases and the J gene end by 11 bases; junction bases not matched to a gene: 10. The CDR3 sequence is CASSAGTDLEKLFF. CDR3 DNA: TGTGCCAGCAGCGCAGGGACAGACCTAGAGAAACTGTTTTTT.

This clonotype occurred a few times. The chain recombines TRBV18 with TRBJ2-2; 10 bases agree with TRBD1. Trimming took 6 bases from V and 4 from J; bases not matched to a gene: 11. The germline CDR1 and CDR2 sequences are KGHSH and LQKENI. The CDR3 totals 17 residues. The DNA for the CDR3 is TGTGCCAGCTCGCTTCGCCCCGGGACAGGGGCCACCGGGGAGCTGTTTTTT. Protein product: CASSLRPGTGATGELFF.

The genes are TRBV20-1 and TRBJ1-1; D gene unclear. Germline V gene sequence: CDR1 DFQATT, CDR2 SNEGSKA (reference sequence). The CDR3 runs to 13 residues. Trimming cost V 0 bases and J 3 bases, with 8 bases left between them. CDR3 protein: CSAREVIDTEAFF. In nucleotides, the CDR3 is TGCAGTGCTAGAGAGGTCATAGACACTGAAGCTTTCTTT.

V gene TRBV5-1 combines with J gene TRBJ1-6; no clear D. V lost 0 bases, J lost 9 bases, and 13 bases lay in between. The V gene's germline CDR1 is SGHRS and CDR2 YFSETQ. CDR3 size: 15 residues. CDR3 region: CASSLDLGKGSPLHF. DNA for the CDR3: TGCGCCAGCAGCTTGGACTTGGGGAAGGGTTCACCCCTCCACTTT.

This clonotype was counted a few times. The CDR3 nucleotides are TGCAGTGCTAGTCGGCAGGGGGGGTTGGATGGCTACACCTTC. It encodes CSASRQGGLDGYTF. This rearrangement joins TRBV20-1 to TRBJ1-2; 7 bases line up with TRBD1. This CDR3 spans 14 amino acids. V shed 3 bases, J shed 6 bases, and the junction held 10 bases outside the gene matches. Germline V gene lookup returns CDR1 DFQATT and CDR2 SNEGSKA (reference sequence).

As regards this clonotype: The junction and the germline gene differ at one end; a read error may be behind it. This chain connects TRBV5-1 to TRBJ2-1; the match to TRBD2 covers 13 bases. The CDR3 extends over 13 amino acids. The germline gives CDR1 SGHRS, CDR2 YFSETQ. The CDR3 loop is CAGSLLAGGPGFF. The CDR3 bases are TGCGCCGGCAGCCTACTAGCGGGGGGGCCGGGGTTCTTC.

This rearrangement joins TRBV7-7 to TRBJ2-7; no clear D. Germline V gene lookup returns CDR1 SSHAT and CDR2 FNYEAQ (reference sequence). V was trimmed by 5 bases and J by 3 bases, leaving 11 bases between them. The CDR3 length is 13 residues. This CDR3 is CASSRRKIYEQYF. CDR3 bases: TGTGCCAGCAGCCGGCGTAAGATCTACGAGCAGTACTTC. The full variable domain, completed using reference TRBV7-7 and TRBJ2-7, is GAGVSQSPRYKVTKRGQDVTLRCDPISSHATLYWYQQALGQGPEFLTYFNYEAQPDKSGLPSDRFSAERPEGSISTLTIQRTEQRDSAMYRCASSRRKIYEQYFGPGTRLTVT.

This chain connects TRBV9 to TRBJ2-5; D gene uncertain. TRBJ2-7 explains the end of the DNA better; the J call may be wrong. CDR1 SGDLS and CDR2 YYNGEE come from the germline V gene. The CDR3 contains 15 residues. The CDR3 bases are TGTGCCAGCAGCGTAACTGGATGGGATCACTACGAGCAGTACTTC. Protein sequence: CASSVTGWDHYEQYF.

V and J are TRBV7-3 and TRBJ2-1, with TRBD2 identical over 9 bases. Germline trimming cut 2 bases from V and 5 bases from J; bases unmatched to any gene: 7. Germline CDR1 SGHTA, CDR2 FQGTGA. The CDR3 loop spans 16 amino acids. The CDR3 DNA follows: TGTGCCAGCAGCTTAGGAACGCTAGCGGGGCACAATGAGCAGTTCTTC. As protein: CASSLGTLAGHNEQFF.

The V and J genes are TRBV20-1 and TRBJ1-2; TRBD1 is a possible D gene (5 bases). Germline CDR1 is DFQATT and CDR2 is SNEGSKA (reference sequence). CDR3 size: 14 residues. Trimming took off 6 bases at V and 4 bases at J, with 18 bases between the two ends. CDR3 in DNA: TGCAGTGCGGCTCGGCAGGGATATGGCTATGGCTACACCTTC. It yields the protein CSAARQGYGYGYTF.

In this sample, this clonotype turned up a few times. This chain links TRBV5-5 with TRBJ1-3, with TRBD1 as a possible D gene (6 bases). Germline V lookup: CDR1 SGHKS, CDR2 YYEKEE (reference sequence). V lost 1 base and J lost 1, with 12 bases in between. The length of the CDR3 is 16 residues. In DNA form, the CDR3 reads TGTGCCAGCAGCTTGACAGGGCAATCTTCTGGAAACACCATATATTTT. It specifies CASSLTGQSSGNTIYF.

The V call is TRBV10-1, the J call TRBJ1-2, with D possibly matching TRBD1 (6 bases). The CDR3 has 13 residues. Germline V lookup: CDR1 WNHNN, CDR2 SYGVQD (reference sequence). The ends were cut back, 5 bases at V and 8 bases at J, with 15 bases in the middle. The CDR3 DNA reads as TGCGCCAGCAGTCGGGACACTCAGGGCGGCTACACCTTC. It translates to CASSRDTQGGYTF.

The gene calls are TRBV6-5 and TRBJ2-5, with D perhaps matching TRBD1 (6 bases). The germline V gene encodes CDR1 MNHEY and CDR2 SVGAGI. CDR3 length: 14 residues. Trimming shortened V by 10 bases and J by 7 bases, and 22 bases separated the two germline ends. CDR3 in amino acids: CATSPPGVWGTQYF. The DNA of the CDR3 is TGTGCCACCTCGCCACCAGGGGTATGGGGGACCCAGTACTTC.

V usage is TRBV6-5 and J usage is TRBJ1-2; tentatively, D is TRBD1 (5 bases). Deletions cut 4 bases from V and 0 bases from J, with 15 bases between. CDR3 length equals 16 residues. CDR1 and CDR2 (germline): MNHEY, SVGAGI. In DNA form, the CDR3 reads TGTGCCAGCAGTTCCGCCGGGACCTACACTAACTATGGCTACACCTTC. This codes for CASSSAGTYTNYGYTF.

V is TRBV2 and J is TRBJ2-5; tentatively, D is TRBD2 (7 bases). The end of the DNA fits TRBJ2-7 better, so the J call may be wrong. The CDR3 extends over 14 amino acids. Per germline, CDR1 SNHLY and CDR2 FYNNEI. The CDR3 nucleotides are TGTGCCAGCAGGGGGGGGCCGGGCTTGTACGAGCAGTACTTC. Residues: CASRGGPGLYEQYF.

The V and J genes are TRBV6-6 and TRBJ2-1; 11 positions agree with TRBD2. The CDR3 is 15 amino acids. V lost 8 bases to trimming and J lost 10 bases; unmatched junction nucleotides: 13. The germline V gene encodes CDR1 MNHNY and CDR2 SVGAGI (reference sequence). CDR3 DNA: TGTGCCAGCCAAAAGCCCACACGACTAGCGGGGGAGCAGTTCTTC. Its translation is CASQKPTRLAGEQFF.

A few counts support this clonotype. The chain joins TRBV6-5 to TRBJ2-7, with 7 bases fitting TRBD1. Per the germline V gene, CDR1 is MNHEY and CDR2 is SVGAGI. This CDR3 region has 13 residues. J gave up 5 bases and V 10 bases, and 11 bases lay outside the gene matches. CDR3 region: CATRTGSLHEQYF. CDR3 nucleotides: TGTGCCACCCGGACAGGAAGTTTACACGAGCAGTACTTC.

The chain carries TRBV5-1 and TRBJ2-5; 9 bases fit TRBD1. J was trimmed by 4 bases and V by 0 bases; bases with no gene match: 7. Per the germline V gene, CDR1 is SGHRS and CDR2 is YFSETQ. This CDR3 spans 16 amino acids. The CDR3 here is CASSLGNRGRGETQYF. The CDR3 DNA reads TGCGCCAGCAGCTTGGGCAACAGGGGGCGCGGAGAGACCCAGTACTTC.